The 14 T cell receptor beta chains given below trace back to one sample, sequenced in a study of blood T cell repertoires in COVID-19. Profiling relied on immunoSEQ multiplex PCR, and the TCRdb table lists in-frame clones only, not all of them. The sample lists about 280,000 clones, 65% to 90% occurring once. Sequenced sample: peripheral blood. The receptors originated from a human donor in a cohort sampled during active COVID-19.

The chain carries TRBV2 and TRBJ1-5, with TRBD1 matching over 9 bases. The CDR3 is made up of 14 amino acids. Germline CDR1 SNHLY, CDR2 FYNNEI. V gave up 6 bases and J gave up 7 bases; unmatched junction bases: 7. The CDR3, as DNA: TGTGCCAGCAGCCCCGGGACAGGGAGGCAGCCCCAGCATTTT. Translated: CASSPGTGRQPQHF.

For the CDR3, the DNA is TGTGCCAGCAGTTACATCTTATCGTCACCCCTCCACTTT. Protein: CASSYILSSPLHF. The V call is TRBV6-5, the J call TRBJ1-6, with D unresolved. V gave up 2 bases and J gave up 10 bases, with 9 bases separating them. The CDR3 extends over 13 amino acids. Germline values: CDR1 MNHEY, CDR2 SVGAGI.

The chain has TRBV15 and TRBJ1-1; 8 positions match TRBD1. This CDR3 is 16 amino acids long. After removal of 0 bases from V and 4 bases from J, the junction contained 7 bases not matched to a gene. The germline gives CDR1 LNHNV, CDR2 YYDKDF (reference sequence). CDR3 in amino acids: CATSRDLATGATEAFF. Here the CDR3 DNA reads TGTGCCACCAGCAGAGATCTTGCGACAGGGGCCACTGAAGCTTTCTTT.

This clone occurred once. The chain joins TRBV5-1 to TRBJ2-1; 10 bases are a match to TRBD1. The CDR3 is made up of 16 amino acids. The V and J ends lost 0 bases and 5 bases, in that order; junction bases with no gene match: 5. The germline CDR1 and CDR2 sequences are SGHRS and YFSETQ. The CDR3 reads CASSLGVGTGDNEQFF. The CDR3 DNA follows: TGCGCCAGCAGCTTGGGGGTCGGGACAGGGGACAATGAGCAGTTCTTC.

The chain combines TRBV10-3 with TRBJ2-3, with D possibly matching TRBD2 (5 bases). Trimming removed 0 bases from V and 4 bases from J, with 5 bases in between. This CDR3 has 13 amino acids. Germline V gene sequence: CDR1 ENHRY, CDR2 SYGVKD. The CDR3: CAISESEADTQYF. CDR3 nucleotide sequence: TGTGCCATCAGTGAGTCGGAGGCAGATACGCAGTATTTT.

The chain is built from TRBV3-1 (or the pseudogene TRBV3-2) and TRBJ2-7, with 8 nucleotides matching TRBD2. Looked up from germline, CDR1 is LGHDT and CDR2 is YNNKEL (reference sequence). The J segment lost 6 bases and the V segment lost 4 bases, leaving 5 bases of the junction unmatched. The CDR3 totals 13 residues. As DNA, the CDR3 is TGTGCCAGCAGCCCGGGAGGGCCTGGCGAGCAGTACTTC. It yields the protein CASSPGGPGEQYF.

The V and J genes are TRBV18 and TRBJ1-1; perhaps TRBD1 as D (6 bases). V lost 3 bases to trimming and J lost 6 bases, with 14 bases between them. From germline, CDR1 is KGHSH and CDR2 LQKENI. The CDR3 sequence is 14 residues long. The CDR3 loop reads CASSPGQGLSEAFF. DNA of the CDR3: TGTGCCAGCTCACCCGGGCAGGGGTTGTCTGAAGCTTTCTTT.

This chain joins TRBV5-8 and TRBJ2-3, with 14 bases matching TRBD2. Germline CDR1 is SGHTS and CDR2 is YDEGEE. V lost 4 bases, J lost 3 bases, and 10 bases stayed unmatched. The CDR3 covers 18 residues. Here the CDR3 DNA reads TGTGCCAGCAGCCCGGGACTAGCGGGAGCTTGGGTAACAGATACGCAGTATTTT. It yields the protein CASSPGLAGAWVTDTQYF.

This clone was counted once. The chain has TRBV14 and TRBJ1-1; no clear D gene. CDR1 is SGHDN, CDR2 FVKESK, per germline. CDR3 length: 13 amino acids. Trimming pared 0 bases from V and 2 bases from J, leaving 4 bases between. The CDR3 protein is CASSQDINTEAFF. The CDR3, as DNA: TGTGCCAGCAGCCAAGATATCAACACTGAAGCTTTCTTT.

J is TRBJ2-3 and V is TRBV2, with D unresolved. The germline V gene has CDR1 SNHLY and CDR2 FYNNEI. The CDR3 covers 10 residues. Between the trimmed V and J ends, which lost 10 bases and 1 base, there was a span of 3 bases. CDR3 nucleotide sequence: TGTGCCACTGGCACAGATACGCAGTATTTT. Translated: CATGTDTQYF.

V gene TRBV24-1 combines with J gene TRBJ2-5, with D possibly matching TRBD2 (6 bases). The germline V and J ends were trimmed by 5 bases and 2 bases, with 14 bases remaining between them. CDR3 length: 15 amino acids. Germline assignment: CDR1 KGHDR and CDR2 SFDVKD. For the CDR3, the DNA is TGTGCCACCAGTGCGGGAGCGGATATTCAAGAGACCCAGTACTTC. Its translation is CATSAGADIQETQYF.

This clone was picked up a small number of times. The chain joins TRBV19 to TRBJ1-6; TRBD1 matches at 9 bases. The CDR3 covers 13 residues. CDR1 and CDR2 (germline): LNHDA, SQIVND (reference sequence). After removal of 9 bases from V and 13 bases from J, the junction contained 10 bases not matched to a gene. In nucleotides, the CDR3 is TGTGCCAGCGGAGACAGGGGGAGAGATCCCCTCCACTTT. The encoded protein is CASGDRGRDPLHF.

The chain combines TRBV3-1 (or the pseudogene TRBV3-2) with TRBJ1-2; a possible D gene is TRBD1 (6 bases). Deletions cut 3 bases from V and 4 bases from J, with 9 bases between. This CDR3 spans 13 amino acids. Germline V lookup: CDR1 LGHDT, CDR2 YNNKEL (reference sequence). The CDR3 sequence: CASSHGQIYGYTF. The CDR3 DNA sequence: TGTGCCAGCAGCCACGGACAGATCTATGGCTACACCTTC.

V is TRBV5-8 and J is TRBJ2-3; D remains ambiguous. CDR3 size: 15 residues. Germline V gene sequence: CDR1 SGHTS, CDR2 YDEGEE. V was shortened by 2 bases and J by 2 bases, with 12 bases between the two germline ends. The CDR3: CASSFHGSSTDTQYF. The DNA of the CDR3 is TGTGCCAGCAGCTTTCACGGTAGCTCCACAGATACGCAGTATTTT.